This note documents a single TCR beta chain sequence. Its specificity is not known. The sample is drawn from a study of T cells after yellow fever vaccination. TCRdb reprocessed the 5' RACE reads via MiXCR and lists one record per CDR3 protein. The sample holds just over 250,000 distinct CDR3 sequences, roughly 5% seen once. Overall study findings and caveats: Bulk-population clonotypes that are abundant could appear as contaminants in FACS-sorted repertoires.

Source: CD4+ T cells sorted from PBMCs, taken on the day of the yellow fever booster vaccination. The clonotype was recovered from a man between 18 and 35 years old who received the YFV17D yellow fever vaccine.

In DNA, the CDR3 is TGTGCCAGCAGCTTCCGGGTTTTAGCTTCACCCCTCCACTTT. Protein sequence: CASSFRVLASPLHF. This chain connects TRBV5-6 to TRBJ1-6; the D is unclear. Germline CDR1 reads SGHDT; CDR2 reads YYEEEE. Deletions cut 2 bases from V and 9 bases from J, with 12 bases between. The CDR3 runs 14 residues.